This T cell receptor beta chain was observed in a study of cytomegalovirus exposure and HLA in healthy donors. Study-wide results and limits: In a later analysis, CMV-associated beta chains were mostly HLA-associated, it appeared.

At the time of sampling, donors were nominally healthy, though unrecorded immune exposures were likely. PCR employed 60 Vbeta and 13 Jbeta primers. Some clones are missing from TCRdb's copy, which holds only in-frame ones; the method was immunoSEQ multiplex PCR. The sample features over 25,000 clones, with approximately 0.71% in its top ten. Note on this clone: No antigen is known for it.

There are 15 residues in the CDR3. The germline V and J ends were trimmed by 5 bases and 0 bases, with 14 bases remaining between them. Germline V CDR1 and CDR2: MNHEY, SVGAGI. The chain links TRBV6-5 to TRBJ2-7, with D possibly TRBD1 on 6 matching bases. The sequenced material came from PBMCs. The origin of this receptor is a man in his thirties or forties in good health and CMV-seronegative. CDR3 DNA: TGTGCCAGCAGTCGACTCACAGGGAGCTCCTACGAGCAGTACTTC. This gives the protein CASSRLTGSSYEQYF.